What follows describes a single T cell receptor beta chain. In germline, CDR1 is KGHSH, CDR2 LQKENI. The V end lost 3 bases, the J end lost 0 bases, and 9 bases lay between the germline ends. The CDR3 length is 15 residues. Enrolled during active infection, Seattle patients were then followed longitudinally. The data originate from a study of blood T cell repertoires in COVID-19. About the research overall: Acute and convalescent COVID-19 specimens originated in the United States, Italy and Spain. PBMCs, B-cell-depleted T cells, or T cells were the source of the cDNA or gDNA that made up the material.

As processed by the authors: Quantification of nucleated cells was approximated via reference gene primer amplification. TCRdb keeps only in-frame clones here, not all; method: immunoSEQ multiplex PCR. That table supplies the V and J calls and clone size; D and trimming were determined from the DNA. Seen here are 300,000 to 400,000 clones, 75% to 90% observed once, and the top ten hold under 3%. Input material: peripheral blood. This sequence was found in a woman in her 30s with COVID-19, enrolled during active disease. The chain employs TRBV18 and TRBJ2-1; D gene ambiguous. The CDR3 bases are TGTGCCAGCTCACCGGAGCGCGTCTCCTACAATGAGCAGTTCTTC. Its protein product is CASSPERVSYNEQFF.